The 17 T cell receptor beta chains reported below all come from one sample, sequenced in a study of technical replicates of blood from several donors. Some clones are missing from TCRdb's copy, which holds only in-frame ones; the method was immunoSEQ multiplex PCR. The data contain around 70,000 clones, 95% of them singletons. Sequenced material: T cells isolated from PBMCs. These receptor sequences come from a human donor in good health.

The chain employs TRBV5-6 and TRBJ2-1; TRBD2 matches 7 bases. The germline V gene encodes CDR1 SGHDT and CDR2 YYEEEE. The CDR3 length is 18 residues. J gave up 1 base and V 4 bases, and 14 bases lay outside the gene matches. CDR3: CASSPYPRPGGSYNEQFF. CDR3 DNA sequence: TGTGCCAGCAGCCCCTATCCGCGACCGGGGGGATCCTACAATGAGCAGTTCTTC.

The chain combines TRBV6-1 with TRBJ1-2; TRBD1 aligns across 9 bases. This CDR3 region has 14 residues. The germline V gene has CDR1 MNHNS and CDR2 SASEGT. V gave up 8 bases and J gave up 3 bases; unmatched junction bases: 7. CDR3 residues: CASGPTGGDYGYTF. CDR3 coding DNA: TGTGCCAGCGGACCAACAGGGGGCGACTATGGCTACACCTTC.

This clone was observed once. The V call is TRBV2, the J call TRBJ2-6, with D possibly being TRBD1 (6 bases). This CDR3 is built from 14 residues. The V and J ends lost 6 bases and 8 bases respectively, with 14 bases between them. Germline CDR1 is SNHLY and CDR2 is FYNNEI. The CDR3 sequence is CASRAATGTNVLTF. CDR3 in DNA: TGTGCCAGCAGGGCGGCCACAGGGACCAACGTCCTGACTTTC.

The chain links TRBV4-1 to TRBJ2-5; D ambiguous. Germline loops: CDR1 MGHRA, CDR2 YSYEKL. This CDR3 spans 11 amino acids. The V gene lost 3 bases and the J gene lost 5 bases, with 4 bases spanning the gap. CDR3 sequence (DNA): TGCGCCAGCAGCCACTCGGAGACCCAGTACTTC. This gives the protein CASSHSETQYF.

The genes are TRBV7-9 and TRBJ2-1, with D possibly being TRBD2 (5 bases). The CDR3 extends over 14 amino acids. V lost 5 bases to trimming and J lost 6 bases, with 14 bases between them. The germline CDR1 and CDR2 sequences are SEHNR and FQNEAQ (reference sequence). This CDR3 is CASSLNSTSNEQFF. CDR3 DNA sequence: TGTGCCAGCAGCCTAAACTCCACTAGCAATGAGCAGTTCTTC.

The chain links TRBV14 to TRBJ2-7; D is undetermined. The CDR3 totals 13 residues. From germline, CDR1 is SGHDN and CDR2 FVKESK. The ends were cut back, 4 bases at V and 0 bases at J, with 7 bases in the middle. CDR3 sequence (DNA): TGTGCCAGCAGCCGGAGTTTCTCCTACGAGCAGTACTTC. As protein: CASSRSFSYEQYF.

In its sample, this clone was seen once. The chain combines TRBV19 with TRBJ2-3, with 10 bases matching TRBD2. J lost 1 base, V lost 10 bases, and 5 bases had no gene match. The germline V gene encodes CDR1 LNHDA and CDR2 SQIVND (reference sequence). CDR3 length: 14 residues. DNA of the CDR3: TGTGCCACCAAGCTAGCGGGGGGCACAGATACGCAGTATTTT. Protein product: CATKLAGGTDTQYF.

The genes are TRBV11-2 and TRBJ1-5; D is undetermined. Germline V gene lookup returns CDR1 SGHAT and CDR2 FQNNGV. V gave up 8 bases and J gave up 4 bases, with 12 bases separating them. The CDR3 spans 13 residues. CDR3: CASAWRENQPQHF. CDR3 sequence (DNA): TGTGCCAGCGCTTGGCGGGAAAATCAGCCCCAGCATTTT.

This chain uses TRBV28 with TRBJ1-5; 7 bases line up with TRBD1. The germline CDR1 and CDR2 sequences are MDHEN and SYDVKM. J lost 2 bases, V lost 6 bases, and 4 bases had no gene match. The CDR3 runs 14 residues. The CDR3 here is CASRPDRGNQPQHF. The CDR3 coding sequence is TGTGCCAGCAGACCTGACAGGGGCAATCAGCCCCAGCATTTT. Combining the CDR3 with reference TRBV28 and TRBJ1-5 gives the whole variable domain DVKVTQSSRYLVKRTGEKVFLECVQDMDHENMFWYRQDPGLGLRLIYFSYDVKMKEKGDIPEGYSVSREKKERFSLILESASTNQTSMYLCASRPDRGNQPQHFGDGTRLSIL.

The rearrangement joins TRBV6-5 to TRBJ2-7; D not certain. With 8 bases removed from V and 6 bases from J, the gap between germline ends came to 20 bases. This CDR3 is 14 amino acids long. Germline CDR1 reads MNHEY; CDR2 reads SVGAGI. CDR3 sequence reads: CASPRSPERGEQYF. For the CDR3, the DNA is TGTGCCAGCCCCCGGTCCCCGGAGAGAGGCGAGCAGTACTTC.

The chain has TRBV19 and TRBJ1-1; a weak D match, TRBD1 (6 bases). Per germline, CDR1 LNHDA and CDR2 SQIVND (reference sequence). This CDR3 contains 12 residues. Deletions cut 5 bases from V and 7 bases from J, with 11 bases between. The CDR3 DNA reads TGTGCCAGTAGTGCGAGGGGGGGTGAAGCTTTCTTT. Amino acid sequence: CASSARGGEAFF.

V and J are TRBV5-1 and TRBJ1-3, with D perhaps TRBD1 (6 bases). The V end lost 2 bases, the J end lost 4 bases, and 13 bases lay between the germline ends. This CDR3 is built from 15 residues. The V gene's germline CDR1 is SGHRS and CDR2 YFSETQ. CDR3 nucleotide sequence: TGCGCCAGCAGCTTCGGGGGGCCTTCAGGAAACACCATATATTTT. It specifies CASSFGGPSGNTIYF.

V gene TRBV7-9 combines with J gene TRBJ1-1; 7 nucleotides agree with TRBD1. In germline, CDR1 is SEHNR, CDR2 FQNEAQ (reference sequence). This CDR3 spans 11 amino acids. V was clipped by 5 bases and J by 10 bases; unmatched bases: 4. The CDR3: CASSADRVAFF. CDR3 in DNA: TGTGCCAGCAGCGCTGACAGGGTAGCTTTCTTT. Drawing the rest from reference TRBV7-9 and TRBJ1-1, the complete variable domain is DTGVSQNPRHKITKRGQNVTFRCDPISEHNRLYWYRQTLGQGPEFLTYFQNEAQLEKSRLLSDRFSAERPKGSFSTLEIQRTEQGDSAMYLCASSADRVAFFGQGTRLTVV.

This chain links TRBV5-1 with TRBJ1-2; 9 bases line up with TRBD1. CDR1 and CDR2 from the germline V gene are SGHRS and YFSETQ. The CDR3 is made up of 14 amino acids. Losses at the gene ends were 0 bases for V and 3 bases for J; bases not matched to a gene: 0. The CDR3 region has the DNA TGCGCCAGCAGCTTGGGGGACAGGGACTATGGCTACACCTTC. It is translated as CASSLGDRDYGYTF.

The CDR3, as DNA: TGTGCCAGCTCACCCCGGGGAGACGAGCAGTACTTC. Encoded protein: CASSPRGDEQYF. The V gene is TRBV18, the J gene TRBJ2-7, with a tentative D call TRBD2 (5 bases). Germline-derived CDR1 and CDR2 are KGHSH and LQKENI. The CDR3 runs to 12 residues. V was cut by 3 bases and J by 5 bases, with 8 bases left in between.

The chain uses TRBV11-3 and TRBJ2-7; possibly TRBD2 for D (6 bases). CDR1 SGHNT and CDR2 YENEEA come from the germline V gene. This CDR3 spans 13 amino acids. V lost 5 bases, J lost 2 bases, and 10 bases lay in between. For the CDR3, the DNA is TGTGCCAGCAGCGACGGGGGACCCTACGAGCAGTACTTC. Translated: CASSDGGPYEQYF.

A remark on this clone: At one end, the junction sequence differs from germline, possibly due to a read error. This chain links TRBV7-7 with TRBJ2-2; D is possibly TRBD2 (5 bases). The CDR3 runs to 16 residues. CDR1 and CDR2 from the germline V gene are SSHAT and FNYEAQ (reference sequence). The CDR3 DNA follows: TGTGCTAGCAGCCCAAGCCCGGGGTCGAACACCGGGGAGCTGTTTTTT. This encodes CASSPSPGSNTGELFF.